A selection of T cell receptor beta chains follows, all from one sample in a study of T cell responses to AZD1222 COVID-19 vaccine. Produced via immunoSEQ multiplex PCR; TCRdb's table is partial and in-frame only. The sample lists around 78,000 clones, roughly 84% occurring once. Material: peripheral blood, obtained on day 0 of AZD1222 vaccination. The receptors derive from an adult in good health. CDR3s include the opening cysteine and the closing phenylalanine or tryptophan. D genes are given only for firm matches. Size values are once, few and many counts, or a class for expanded clones, and some rows have none.

D gene	J gene	V gene	clone size	CDR3 DNA	CDR3 protein
NA	TRBJ1-4	TRBV18	NA	TGTGCCAGCTCACCGCCGGGCGTTGGTAATGAAAAACTGTTTTTT	CASSPPGVGNEKLFF
TRBD1	TRBJ1-6	TRBV28	NA	TGTGCCAGCAGCGTCCAGGGGGTTCATCGCTCACCCCTCCACTTT	CASSVQGVHRSPLHF
NA	TRBJ1-6	TRBV7-2	NA	TGTGCCAGCAGCTTAGCAAGCGAGAATTCACCCCTCCACTTT	CASSLASENSPLHF
NA	TRBJ2-3	TRBV7-3	NA	TGTGCCAGCAGTTCCCGGGCTGCTTCTAGCACAGATACGCAGTATTTT	CASSSRAASSTDTQYF
NA	TRBJ1-4	TRBV30	NA	TGTGCCTGCCTGTTTAAGACTAATGAAAAACTGTTTTTT	CACLFKTNEKLFF
NA	TRBJ2-6	TRBV7-2	NA	TGTGCCAGCAGCTTTGGGCCGTACATACGGATGGCGGGGGCCAACGTCCTGACTTTC	CASSFGPYIRMAGANVLTF
NA	TRBJ1-1	TRBV2	NA	TGTGCCAGCAATCAGAACACTGAAGCTTTCTTT	CASNQNTEAFF
NA	TRBJ1-3	TRBV7-6	NA	TGTGCCAGCAGCATTACACAGGGTTCTGGAAACACCATATATTTT	CASSITQGSGNTIYF
NA	TRBJ2-7	TRBV6-5	NA	TGTGCCAGCAGTTACCGGCGGGACTCCTACGAGCAGTACTTC	CASSYRRDSYEQYF
NA	TRBJ1-4	TRBV6-5	NA	TGTGCCAGCAGGGGACAAACCGAAAAACTGTTTTTT	CASRGQTEKLFF
NA	TRBJ2-5	TRBV11-3	NA	TGTGCCAGCAGCTTACGGGGAGAAGAGACCCAGTACTTC	CASSLRGEETQYF
NA	TRBJ2-6	TRBV2	NA	TGTGCCAGCCGACGGAGCTCTGGGGCCAACGTCCTGACTTTC	CASRRSSGANVLTF
NA	TRBJ1-2	TRBV25-1	NA	TGTGCCAGCACGCAGGGGTTGGGCTACACCTTC	CASTQGLGYTF
NA	TRBJ1-2	TRBV7-8	NA	TGTGCCAGCAGCTTAAATTCTGAGCAGGGAGGTAACTATGGCTACACCTTC	CASSLNSEQGGNYGYTF
TRBD2	TRBJ2-1	TRBV7-2	NA	TGTGCCAGCAGCGAAACCGGGACTAGCGGGGCTAATGAGCAGTTCTTC	CASSETGTSGANEQFF
NA	TRBJ1-6	TRBV4-1	NA	TGCGCCAGCAGCCAAGATGGTGCAGGGGTTAATTCACCCCTCCACTTT	CASSQDGAGVNSPLHF
NA	TRBJ1-1	TRBV6-6	NA	TGTGCCAGCACGGACAGTCCTTACACTGAAGCTTTCTTT	CASTDSPYTEAFF
TRBD2	TRBJ2-4	TRBV28	NA	TGTGCCAGCAGTTTACAACTAGCGGCGGTCAAAAACATTCAGTACTTC	CASSLQLAAVKNIQYF
TRBD1	TRBJ1-5	TRBV27	NA	TGTGCCAGCTCGACAGGGCTTAGCAATCAGCCCCAGCATTTT	CASSTGLSNQPQHF
TRBD1	TRBJ1-1	TRBV10-3	NA	TGTGCCATCAGTTACGACAGGGGGCTAGGTGAAGCTTTCTTT	CAISYDRGLGEAFF
NA	TRBJ2-7	TRBV7-8	NA	TGTGCCAGCAGCTCCCGCCCCTACGAGCAGTACTTC	CASSSRPYEQYF
NA	TRBJ1-6	TRBV19	NA	TGTGCCAGTAGTATACGTGGGAATTCACCCCTCCACTTT	CASSIRGNSPLHF
TRBD2	TRBJ2-1	TRBV7-2	NA	TGTGCCAGCAGTACTAGCGGGGGGAGCAATGAGCAGTTCTTC	CASSTSGGSNEQFF
NA	TRBJ2-5	TRBV6-5	NA	TGTGCCAGCAAGGCTTCTTGGGGGATCGAAGAGACCCAGTACTTC	CASKASWGIEETQYF
NA	TRBJ1-2	TRBV5-8	NA	TGTGCCAGCAGCTTGTCCAGGGTTGATGGCTACACCTTC	CASSLSRVDGYTF
NA	TRBJ1-5	TRBV6-2/TRBV6-3	NA	TGTGCCAGCAGTTACCGGGGAATTGGACAGCCCCAGCATTTT	CASSYRGIGQPQHF
NA	TRBJ1-1	TRBV9	NA	TGTGCCAGCAGCGTAGACACAGCTGAAGCTTTCTTT	CASSVDTAEAFF
NA	TRBJ1-3	TRBV2	NA	TGTGCCGGAACCCTGGACACCCCTGGAAACACCATATATTTT	CAGTLDTPGNTIYF
NA	TRBJ1-5	TRBV28	NA	TGTGCCAGCACCCCCGCTGCTAATCAGCCCCAGCATTTT	CASTPAANQPQHF
NA	TRBJ2-3	TRBV30	NA	TGTGCCTGGAAACAACGGGGTTGGCGAGATACGCAGTATTTT	CAWKQRGWRDTQYF
TRBD1	TRBJ1-2	TRBV5-4	once	TGTGCCAGCAGCCCAAATACCGGGACAGGGGGCCTAAATGGCTACACCTTC	CASSPNTGTGGLNGYTF
TRBD1	TRBJ1-1	TRBV3-1/TRBV3-2	NA	TGTGCCAGCAGCCAGGCTACAGGGGGTCGCACTGAAGCTTTCTTT	CASSQATGGRTEAFF
NA	TRBJ1-1	TRBV28	NA	TGTGCCAGCAGTTTCGACAGCCTAGTCACTGAAGCTTTCTTT	CASSFDSLVTEAFF
NA	TRBJ1-1	TRBV19	NA	TGTGCCAGTAGTACGAACAGGGACACCATGAACACTGAAGCTTTCTTT	CASSTNRDTMNTEAFF
NA	TRBJ2-5	TRBV10-2	NA	TGCGCCAGCAGTGAGAGGGCAGGCGTAGACCAAGAGACCCAGTACTTC	CASSERAGVDQETQYF
TRBD1	TRBJ1-1	TRBV11-2	once	TGTGCCAGCAGCTTAAACGAAGGGGGCGCAGCCTTT	CASSLNEGGAAF
NA	TRBJ2-7	TRBV11-2	NA	TGTGCCAGCAGCCCAGTCGGAGGGGCCTTCTACGAGCAGTACTTC	CASSPVGGAFYEQYF
TRBD2	TRBJ2-7	TRBV4-2	NA	TGTGCCAGCAGCCAAGATGAGGCGGGGGGGCCGTCCAACGAGCAGTACTTC	CASSQDEAGGPSNEQYF
NA	TRBJ1-1	TRBV11-2	NA	TGTGCCAGCAGCCGGGACACTGAAGCTTTCTTT	CASSRDTEAFF
NA	TRBJ1-5	TRBV9	NA	TGTGCCAGCAGCGGGGGTACGGGAAGCAATCAGCCCCAGCATTTT	CASSGGTGSNQPQHF
NA	TRBJ1-1	TRBV30	NA	TGTGCCTGTTTTAGTCTGACACGGAACACTGAAGCTTTCTTT	CACFSLTRNTEAFF
NA	TRBJ1-5	TRBV12-5	NA	TGTGCTAGTGCTTTGGGGGGGCAGCCCCAGCATTTT	CASALGGQPQHF
NA	TRBJ2-1	TRBV15	once	TGTGCCACCAGCAGAAAGACAGGGACTGGGGGACATGAGCAGTTCTTC	CATSRKTGTGGHEQFF
NA	TRBJ1-5	TRBV18	NA	TGTGCCAGCTCACCACCGAAAGAAAAGGAAGGCCATCAGCCCCAGCATTTT	CASSPPKEKEGHQPQHF
TRBD2	TRBJ2-7	TRBV29-1	NA	TGCAGCGTTGAAGCGGGGGGCTCCTACGAGCAGTACTTC	CSVEAGGSYEQYF
NA	TRBJ2-1	TRBV30	NA	TGTGCCTGGAGTGTGCCCAATGAGCAGTTCTTC	CAWSVPNEQFF